A single sample gave rise to the 13 T cell receptor beta chains below, sequenced in a study of shared clonotypes between healthy human individuals. The protocol was immunoSEQ multiplex PCR, while the TCRdb copy is restricted to in-frame clones and leaves out a portion. Of approximately 600,000 clones listed, 85% to 95% are singletons. Selected positively for CCR7 and CD45RO-negative, naive CD8 cells excluded terminally differentiated effector memory CD45RA+ cells. Sequenced sample: naive CD8+ T cells sorted from blood. These TCRs come from a woman aged 25 to 39 in good health.

This clone was picked up one time. This chain links TRBV5-6 with TRBJ2-5; D might be TRBD1 (6 bases). This CDR3 is built from 12 residues. The germline V gene encodes CDR1 SGHDT and CDR2 YYEEEE. Between the trimmed V and J ends, which lost 1 base and 9 bases, there was a span of 10 bases. As DNA, the CDR3 is TGTGCCAGCAGCTTGACAGGGTTGGCCCAGTACTTC. Translating gives CASSLTGLAQYF.

The gene calls are TRBV28 and TRBJ1-1; D is unclear. Germline lookup yields CDR1 MDHEN and CDR2 SYDVKM. This CDR3 is built from 16 residues. V was shortened by 3 bases and J by 5 bases, with 19 bases between the two germline ends. The CDR3 sequence is CASSFLLSDAPTEAFF. The CDR3 DNA sequence: TGTGCCAGCAGTTTTCTGCTATCGGACGCCCCTACTGAAGCTTTCTTT. The variable domain in full, with the rest retrieved from reference TRBV28 and TRBJ1-1, is DVKVTQSSRYLVKRTGEKVFLECVQDMDHENMFWYRQDPGLGLRLIYFSYDVKMKEKGDIPEGYSVSREKKERFSLILESASTNQTSMYLCASSFLLSDAPTEAFFGQGTRLTVV.

J is TRBJ2-2 and V is TRBV2, with 8 bases lining up with TRBD1. The length of the CDR3 is 15 residues. Germline V gene lookup returns CDR1 SNHLY and CDR2 FYNNEI. The ends lost 4 bases at V and 4 bases at J; junction bases unmatched: 5. CDR3 region: CASSVQDRATGELFF. CDR3 sequence (DNA): TGTGCCAGCAGTGTTCAGGACAGGGCCACCGGGGAGCTGTTTTTT.

This clone was observed a handful of times. The chain recombines TRBV7-8 with TRBJ2-2; no reliable D call. CDR1 is SGHVS, CDR2 FQNEAQ, per germline. Trimming cost V 11 bases and J 1 base, with 14 bases left between them. CDR3 length: 14 residues. The chain's CDR3 is CAAIPSRNTGELFF. DNA for the CDR3: TGTGCCGCCATCCCTTCGCGGAACACCGGGGAGCTGTTTTTT. Combining the CDR3 with reference TRBV7-8 and TRBJ2-2 gives the whole variable domain GAGVSQSPRYKVAKRGQDVALRCDPISGHVSLFWYQQALGQGPEFLTYFQNEAQLDKSGLPSDRFFAERPEGSVSTLKIQRTQQEDSAVYLCAAIPSRNTGELFFGEGSRLTVL.

Note on this clone: The sample carries other DNA sequences with the same CDR3. The CDR3 region has the DNA TGTGCCAGCAGTCCAGGGACTAGCGGGAGGTACGAGCAGTACTTC. Translation gives CASSPGTSGRYEQYF. This chain links TRBV27 with TRBJ2-7; 15 positions match TRBD2. The V gene end was trimmed by 5 bases and the J gene end by 4 bases; junction bases not matched to a gene: 3. This CDR3 is built from 15 residues. Germline V lookup: CDR1 MNHEY, CDR2 SMNVEV (reference sequence).

This chain connects TRBV10-2 to TRBJ2-1, with D hard to call. V shed 6 bases and J shed 5 bases, with 11 bases lying between them. Germline CDR1 reads WSHSY; CDR2 reads SAAADI. The CDR3 extends over 13 amino acids. Written as DNA, the CDR3 is TGCGCCAGCAGAGTGGTGTTTGACAATGAGCAGTTCTTC. It is translated as CASRVVFDNEQFF.

The V and J genes are TRBV4-1 and TRBJ1-2, with 8 bases aligning to TRBD1. Germline V gives CDR1 MGHRA, CDR2 YSYEKL. The J segment lost 8 bases and the V segment lost 0 bases, leaving 8 bases of the junction unmatched. The length of the CDR3 is 15 residues. The CDR3 DNA is TGCGCCAGCAGCCAAGAGGCGCAGGGGGCAAAAGGCTACACCTTC. Protein product: CASSQEAQGAKGYTF.

There are a few counts of this clone. This rearrangement joins TRBV25-1 to TRBJ1-2; 9 bases match TRBD1. CDR1 and CDR2 from the germline V gene are MGHDK and SYGVNS. The CDR3 has 14 amino acids. The V segment lost 4 bases and the J segment 3 bases; nucleotides outside the gene matches: 3. Here the CDR3 DNA reads TGTGCCAGCAGTGGGCGGACAGGGGACTATGGCTACACCTTC. It codes for CASSGRTGDYGYTF.

The chain combines TRBV27 with TRBJ2-1; 8 nucleotides match TRBD2. V lost 0 bases to trimming and J lost 5 bases; unmatched junction nucleotides: 6. CDR3 size: 16 residues. Germline loops: CDR1 MNHEY, CDR2 SMNVEV (reference sequence). For the CDR3, the DNA is TGTGCCAGCAGTTTATCGAGCGGGGGAATTCACAATGAGCAGTTCTTC. Residues: CASSLSSGGIHNEQFF.

The V gene is TRBV15, the J gene TRBJ2-6; no definite D call. The CDR3 extends over 18 amino acids. The germline V gene has CDR1 LNHNV and CDR2 YYDKDF (reference sequence). Trimming stripped 0 bases from V and 4 bases from J, with 16 bases between. The CDR3 loop reads CATSRDKGGVEGANVLTF. DNA for the CDR3: TGTGCCACCAGCAGAGATAAAGGTGGGGTGGAGGGGGCCAACGTCCTGACTTTC.

V usage is TRBV12-2 and J usage is TRBJ2-1; the table's D call, TRBD2, has no DNA check behind it. TRBV12-2 is termed a pseudogene. The CDR3 loop spans 18 amino acids. The CDR3: CASRLAGASGSRGLEQFF. DNA of the CDR3: TGTGCAAGTCGCTTAGCTGGGGCTAGCGGGAGTCGGGGGCTTGAGCAGTTCTTC.

The rearrangement joins TRBV7-9 to TRBJ2-1, with 7 bases that match TRBD2. The germline V gene has CDR1 SEHNR and CDR2 FQNEAQ (reference sequence). The V gene end was trimmed by 5 bases and the J gene end by 9 bases; junction bases not matched to a gene: 13. The CDR3 has 15 residues. The CDR3 spells CASSLRAGEAREQFF. Written as DNA, the CDR3 is TGTGCCAGCAGCCTAAGGGCGGGAGAAGCGCGTGAGCAGTTCTTC.

CDR3 DNA: TGTGCCAGCAGCTCGGGATTTGGCGGCTACAATGAGCAGTTCTTC. This translates into CASSSGFGGYNEQFF. V and J are TRBV5-6 and TRBJ2-1, with D perhaps TRBD2 (5 bases). With 3 bases removed from V and 3 bases from J, the gap between germline ends came to 13 bases. CDR1 is SGHDT and CDR2 is YYEEEE in the germline V gene. This CDR3 has 15 residues.